A single sample is the source of the 4 T cell receptor beta chains below, sequenced in a study of T-cell reconstitution after alpha-beta-depleted transplantation in children (dated by TCRdb to 2016 to 2017). The method was PCR. The instrument given in TCRdb is Illumina HiSeq 2500. TCR library preparation used molecular barcoding, with unique molecular identifiers applied to normalize quantification of the TCRbeta repertoire. In-frame beta chains were kept once TCRdb had trimmed the public reads at Q25 with fastp and called clones with MiXCR. All rows with the same CDR3 protein become a single entry with the most common DNA and genes. The sample table shows approximately 640,000 distinct CDR3 sequences, and around a sixth are seen once. Clones ranked in the top ten supply approximately 1% of the sample. This specimen was PBMCs from the stem cell graft donor, taken from the stem cell graft. Receptors originate from a human donor who donated a stem cell graft to a child with acute myeloid leukemia.

In this sample, this clonotype turned up many times. The chain employs TRBV10-3 and TRBJ2-1, with D unclear. Trimming removed 2 bases from V and 3 bases from J, with 8 bases in between. The CDR3 length is 14 residues. CDR1 and CDR2 from the germline V gene are ENHRY and SYGVKD. The CDR3 reads CAISEGIHYNEQFF. The CDR3 coding sequence is TGTGCCATCAGTGAGGGAATTCACTACAATGAGCAGTTCTTC.

This clonotype was seen repeatedly, ten times or more. V usage is TRBV29-1 and J usage is TRBJ1-2, with a tentative D call TRBD1 (6 bases). The CDR3 sequence is 12 residues long. Trimming shortened V by 3 bases and J by 6 bases, and 11 bases separated the two germline ends. The germline gives CDR1 SQVTM, CDR2 ANQGSEA. In DNA, the CDR3 is TGCAGCGTTGAGAGGGGGGGAAATGGCTACACCTTC. Translating gives CSVERGGNGYTF.

This CDR3 is CASSSFKGWGNEQFF. DNA of the CDR3: TGTGCCAGCAGCTCTTTCAAGGGTTGGGGCAATGAGCAGTTCTTC. The chain has TRBV12-3 or TRBV12-4 and TRBJ2-1, with no clear D. The CDR3 consists of 15 residues. Trimming stripped 6 bases from V and 6 bases from J, with 18 bases between.

This clonotype has at least ten counts. CDR3 bases: TGCAGTGCTAGTCGAGGGGCAGAGACCCAGTACTTC. Its protein is CSASRGAETQYF. J is TRBJ2-5 and V is TRBV20-1, with D perhaps TRBD1 or TRBD2 (5 bases each). V shed 3 bases and J shed 4 bases, with 9 bases lying between them. Per the germline V gene, CDR1 is DFQATT and CDR2 is SNEGSKA (reference sequence). The CDR3 is 12 amino acids.